The entry below gives a single TCR beta chain sequence along with its context. Its antigen is currently unknown. The data belong to a study of Ad26.COV2.S vaccination and SARS-CoV-2 variants. Overall study: This donor came from the COV1001 trial of Ad26.COV2.S. Ad26.COV2.S given intramuscularly, once or twice 56 days apart. Notes on the study in general: Researchers reported similar non-spike TCR breadth in vaccine and placebo recipients.

The assay was immunoSEQ multiplex PCR, and TCRdb's table has in-frame clones only and misses some. This sample has some 340,000 clones, with around 84% found just once. Treatment indicated: roughly 18 received Ad26.COV2.S at low or high dose, single or two shots; a few received placebo; per-sample allocation not given. Samples were taken on day 63 after the first vaccine or placebo injection. The specimen comprised peripheral blood, sampled in a trial of Ad26.COV2.S vaccine versus placebo. The source of this sequence is a person between 18 and 65 years old who received the Ad26.COV2.S COVID-19 vaccine or a placebo.

The CDR3 region is CASTPDRGRVAEAFF. The CDR3 region has the DNA TGTGCCAGCACCCCCGACAGGGGGCGAGTAGCTGAAGCTTTCTTT. The genes are TRBV5-5 and TRBJ1-1, with 10 bases fitting TRBD1. Germline V lookup: CDR1 SGHKS, CDR2 YYEKEE (reference sequence). The V gene end was trimmed by 6 bases and the J gene end by 6 bases; junction bases not matched to a gene: 11. The CDR3 is 15 amino acids.